The rows below give T cell receptor beta chains drawn from one sample of a study of blood T cell repertoires in COVID-19. Some clones are missing from TCRdb's copy, which holds only in-frame ones; the method was immunoSEQ multiplex PCR. The data hold about 58,000 clones, with roughly 84% observed a single time. The sequencing input was peripheral blood. These receptors originate from a man aged 40-49 years with active COVID-19. CDR3s include the opening cysteine and the closing phenylalanine or tryptophan. A D gene is named only where the DNA matches it firmly. Size is omitted from some rows. Given values are once, few, many or a class for expanded clones.

j_call d_call clone_size cdr3_length v_call cdr3_nt cdr3_aa
TRBJ2-5 TRBD1 once 15 TRBV5-1 TGCGCCAGCAGCCGCCGGACAGGGGGCTTAGAGACCCAGTACTTC CASSRRTGGLETQYF
TRBJ1-1 NA once 13 TRBV6-5 TGTGCCAGCCTTAACCCGGGGTTTAAGGAAGCTTTCTTT CASLNPGFKEAFF
TRBJ2-5 TRBD2 few 16 TRBV9 TGTGCCAGCAGCGGACCCGGGACTAGCGAGAAAGACCCCCAGTACTTC CASSGPGTSEKDPQYF
TRBJ2-3 TRBD2 NA 16 TRBV7-8 TGTGCCAGCAGCTTCGTTAGCGGGCGCAGCACAGATACGCAGTATTTT CASSFVSGRSTDTQYF
TRBJ2-5 TRBD2 few 13 TRBV6-5 TGTGCCAGTGTGCCGGGGGGAGGGGAGACCCAGTACTTC CASVPGGGETQYF
TRBJ2-2 NA NA 14 TRBV15 TGTGCCACCAGAAACAGTTTGAACACCGGGGAGCTGTTTTTT CATRNSLNTGELFF
TRBJ1-4 NA once 16 TRBV25-1 TGTGCCAGCAGTGAATGGGGGAGGGGAACTAATGAAAAACTGTTTTTT CASSEWGRGTNEKLFF
TRBJ1-4 NA NA 15 TRBV5-4 TGTGCCAGCAGCTTGGCGGGGAACCCAGATGAAAAACTGTTTTTT CASSLAGNPDEKLFF
TRBJ2-6 TRBD1 NA 17 TRBV4-1 TGCGCCAGCAGCCGGACAGGGGGATCTCCTGGGGCCAACGTCCTGACTTTC CASSRTGGSPGANVLTF
TRBJ2-7 NA NA 14 TRBV6-6 TGTGCCAGCAGTTCCCCTAGCGTGACCTACGAGCAGTACTTC CASSSPSVTYEQYF
TRBJ2-4 NA NA 14 TRBV4-1 TGCGCCAGCAGCCAAGATCAAGCGACAAACATTCAGTACTTC CASSQDQATNIQYF
TRBJ2-3 NA NA 15 TRBV5-4 TGTGCCAGCAGCTTGAAGAGCGTTCTTGTCGATACGCAGTATTTT CASSLKSVLVDTQYF
TRBJ2-2 NA NA 17 TRBV4-1 TGCGCCAGCAGCCAAGACCGACTAGTGAAGAACACCGGGGAGCTGTTTTTT CASSQDRLVKNTGELFF
TRBJ2-3 TRBD2 NA 16 TRBV3-1/TRBV3-2 TGTGCCAGCAGCCAAGGGGCACTAGCGGTTGCAGATACGCAGTATTTT CASSQGALAVADTQYF
TRBJ2-7 NA NA 13 TRBV19 TGTGCCAGTAGTCAGACGCCGGGGTACGAGCAGTACTTC CASSQTPGYEQYF
TRBJ2-1 NA NA 13 TRBV5-6 TGTGCCAGCAGTTCAGGACAGTTCCATGAGCAGTTCTTC CASSSGQFHEQFF
TRBJ2-7 TRBD1 once 16 TRBV5-1 TGCGCCAGCAGCTTGGGGTCAGGACAGGGGATCCACGAGCAGTACTTC CASSLGSGQGIHEQYF
TRBJ1-2 NA NA 14 TRBV7-3 TGTGCCAGCAGCCCCGGGGGTGCTAACTATGGCTACACCTTC CASSPGGANYGYTF
TRBJ2-3 NA NA 16 TRBV19 TGTGCCAGTAGTCCCCCCGTAAACAGCGGAGTGGATACGCAGTATTTT CASSPPVNSGVDTQYF
TRBJ1-2 TRBD1 NA 13 TRBV19 TGTGCCAGTAGTCGAGGACAGGTCTATGGCTACACCTTC CASSRGQVYGYTF
TRBJ1-2 TRBD1 NA 13 TRBV19 TGTGCCAGTAGTATCGGGACAGGGGATGGCTACACCTTC CASSIGTGDGYTF
TRBJ1-1 NA NA 14 TRBV6-5 TGTGCCAGCAGGACGACAGGAGAGAACACTGAAGCTTTCTTT CASRTTGENTEAFF
TRBJ1-4 NA NA 15 TRBV11-2 TGTGCCAGCAGCTTCGGGGGAACAACTAATGAAAAACTGTTTTTT CASSFGGTTNEKLFF
TRBJ1-5 NA NA 15 TRBV2 TGTGCCAGCAGTGTGGGGGCGAGGAGCAATCAGCCCCAGCATTTT CASSVGARSNQPQHF
TRBJ1-1 NA NA 14 TRBV6-4 TGTGCCAGCAGTGCCGCCTCGGAGGGGACTGAAGCTTTCTTT CASSAASEGTEAFF
TRBJ1-4 TRBD1 NA 12 TRBV28 TGTGCCAGCAGCGACAGGGATGAAAAACTGTTTTTT CASSDRDEKLFF
TRBJ1-1 TRBD1 NA 13 TRBV7-3 TGTGCCAGCAGCGGTTACAGGGGCACTGAAGCTTTCTTT CASSGYRGTEAFF
TRBJ2-5 NA NA 14 TRBV6-6 TGTGCCAGCAGCCTAGGAGATGCCATAGAGACCCAGTACTTC CASSLGDAIETQYF
TRBJ1-2 NA NA 13 TRBV28 TGTGCCCTTAGGGGCGGCAGTAACTATGGCTACACCTTC CALRGGSNYGYTF
TRBJ1-2 NA NA 15 TRBV29-1 TGCAGCGTTTCCAGCCGGGACAAAGGGGAAGGAGGCTACACCTTC CSVSSRDKGEGGYTF
TRBJ1-3 NA NA 15 TRBV6-6 TGTGCCAGCCTTAAAGGCGGGCGTCCTGGAAACACCATATATTTT CASLKGGRPGNTIYF
TRBJ1-2 TRBD1 NA 16 TRBV3-1/TRBV3-2 TGTGCCAGCAGCCAAACTAAGACAGGGGGAGACTATGGCTACACCTTC CASSQTKTGGDYGYTF
TRBJ2-1 NA NA 16 TRBV10-1 TGCGCCAGCAGTGAGTCGGGGCAGGGGATGTGGAATGAGCAGTTCTTC CASSESGQGMWNEQFF
TRBJ2-2 TRBD1 NA 14 TRBV27 TGTGCCAGCAGGACCGGGACAGGGGGTGGGGAGCTGTTTTTT CASRTGTGGGELFF
TRBJ2-1 NA NA 13 TRBV11-2 TGTGCCAGCAGCGTAATTCGGGGGAATGAGCAGTTCTTC CASSVIRGNEQFF
TRBJ1-2 NA once 11 TRBV27 TGTGCCAGCAGTACAGGGAGAAGCTACACCTTC CASSTGRSYTF
TRBJ2-1 TRBD1 NA 18 TRBV11-2 TGTGCCAGCAGCTCCGGGACAGGGGCGACTGGAGCCTACAATGAGCAGTTCTTC CASSSGTGATGAYNEQFF
TRBJ2-7 TRBD2 once 14 TRBV6-5 TGTGCCAGCAGAGGGGACTACAGTTCCTACGAGCAGTACTTC CASRGDYSSYEQYF
TRBJ2-7 TRBD2 NA 18 TRBV10-2 TGCGCCAGCAGTCGATTAGATTTTAGCGGGAGGGCCCTGGGAGAGCAGTACTTC CASSRLDFSGRALGEQYF
TRBJ1-2 NA NA 12 TRBV7-2 TGTGCCAGCAGCTTGCGCTTGAGGCACTACACCTTC CASSLRLRHYTF
TRBJ2-3 TRBD2 NA 15 TRBV6-6 TGTGCCAGCAGTTACTCGCGGGGGGGCACAGATACGCAGTATTTT CASSYSRGGTDTQYF
TRBJ1-6 NA few 15 TRBV27 TGTGCCAGCAGACCCCCGCCTCGCGCTAATTCACCCCTCCACTTT CASRPPPRANSPLHF
TRBJ2-1 TRBD2 NA 14 TRBV6-5 TGTGCCATTAAGACTAGCGAAAGATACAATGAGCAGTTCTTC CAIKTSERYNEQFF
TRBJ1-1 TRBD1 NA 13 TRBV18 TGTGCCAGCTCAACGGACAGGGACACTGAAGCTTTCTTT CASSTDRDTEAFF
TRBJ2-5 NA NA 12 TRBV24-1 TGTGCCACCAGTGAGGTCGGGGAGACCCAGTACTTC CATSEVGETQYF
TRBJ2-5 NA NA 13 TRBV3-1/TRBV3-2 TGTGCCAGCAGCCAACCCCCTGTGGAGACCCAGTACTTC CASSQPPVETQYF
TRBJ2-2 NA NA 13 TRBV7-3 TGTGCCAGCAGCTTAATCTTAGCCGGGGAGCTGTTTTTT CASSLILAGELFF
TRBJ2-1 NA NA 12 TRBV7-9 TGTGCCAGCAGCTTAGGCGTCAATGAGCAGTTCTTC CASSLGVNEQFF
TRBJ2-7 NA NA 13 TRBV12-3/TRBV12-4 TGTGCCAGCCGTGGCGGAGGGAGCTACGAGCAGTACTTC CASRGGGSYEQYF
TRBJ1-6 NA once 14 TRBV5-6 TGTGCCAGCAGCTTAGCAGGGAACAATTCACCCCTCCACTTT CASSLAGNNSPLHF
TRBJ2-3 NA NA 17 TRBV6-4 TGTGCCAGCAGTGACGGCGGAATAGCGGAGAGCACAGATACGCAGTATTTT CASSDGGIAESTDTQYF
TRBJ2-1 TRBD2 NA 15 TRBV3-1/TRBV3-2 TGTGCCAGCAGCCAAGAAGGGGGACTAGGACATGAGCAGTTCTTC CASSQEGGLGHEQFF
TRBJ2-7 TRBD2 NA 15 TRBV27 TGTGCCAGCAGTTTGACGGCGGGAGTATTCTACGAGCAGTACTTC CASSLTAGVFYEQYF
TRBJ1-4 NA NA 18 TRBV9 TGTGCCAGCAGCGTAGCTACCGAAGTTACAGGGTATAATGAAAAACTGTTTTTT CASSVATEVTGYNEKLFF
TRBJ1-5 NA few 16 TRBV4-1 TGCGCCAGCAGCCAAGAGGCCAGGGAAGAGAATCAGCCCCAGCATTTT CASSQEAREENQPQHF
TRBJ1-2 NA NA 14 TRBV30 TGTGCCTGGAGCGTTTTTTTGGGTCGGCGGGGCTACACCTTC CAWSVFLGRRGYTF
TRBJ1-1 NA NA 13 TRBV19 TGTGCCAGTGCACCGCGGTTGAACACTGAAGCTTTCTTT CASAPRLNTEAFF
TRBJ1-5 NA NA 14 TRBV11-2 TGTGCCAGCAGCTTAGATTGGGCAGGTCAGCCCCAGCATTTT CASSLDWAGQPQHF
TRBJ1-5 NA NA 11 TRBV27 TGTGCCACTTTAGGTCCCGGGGGCCAGCATTTT CATLGPGGQHF
TRBJ2-1 TRBD2 NA 15 TRBV15 TGTGCCACCAGCCATCGGACTAGCTTGGTCGATGAGCAGTTCTTC CATSHRTSLVDEQFF